Sequencing of this TCR beta chain was carried out in a study of blood T cell repertoires in COVID-19. Repertoires were generated with immunoSEQ multiplex PCR, while TCRdb's copy carries only in-frame clones and drops some. The repertoire holds just under 150,000 clones, roughly nine tenths seen once, with around 1.5% in the top ten. J gave up 4 bases and V 6 bases, and 8 bases lay outside the gene matches. The CDR3 extends over 13 amino acids. Germline values: CDR1 SQVTM, CDR2 ANQGSEA. The sequence was collected from a human donor in a cohort sampled during active COVID-19. Sequenced: peripheral blood. The chain links TRBV29-1 to TRBJ1-2, with 7 bases fitting TRBD1. The CDR3 loop is CSVRDSFFYGYTF. The CDR3 coding sequence is TGCAGCGTCCGGGACAGCTTCTTCTATGGCTACACCTTC.